The 18 T cell receptor beta chains below come from one sample, sequenced in a study of control samples from healthy donors and cancer patients. Data came from immunoSEQ multiplex PCR; TCRdb stores just in-frame clones and leaves some out. The data show some 90,000 clones, roughly nine tenths seen once. Sequenced sample: blood. Every receptor here comes from a woman aged 55-70 years in good health.

This clone showed up just a few times. V gene TRBV6-6 combines with J gene TRBJ2-1; 11 bases agree with TRBD2. CDR1 and CDR2 (germline): MNHNY, SVGAGI (reference sequence). The junction had 12 bases not matched to a gene; V was cut back by 4 bases and J by 10 bases. The CDR3 loop spans 16 amino acids. The CDR3: CASSSAGTSGPDEQFF. The CDR3 DNA reads as TGTGCCAGCAGTTCGGCCGGGACTAGCGGACCGGACGAGCAGTTCTTC.

This clone was seen a single time. This chain joins TRBV9 and TRBJ2-3; TRBD2 matches at 15 bases. The CDR3 loop spans 19 amino acids. The V and J ends lost 3 bases and 4 bases, in that order; junction bases with no gene match: 12. The V gene's germline CDR1 is SGDLS and CDR2 YYNGEE. CDR3 protein: CASSARMKGLAGGSDTQYF. CDR3 nucleotide sequence: TGTGCCAGCAGCGCCCGCATGAAGGGACTAGCGGGAGGATCAGATACGCAGTATTTT.

The chain carries TRBV6-1 and TRBJ1-1; D may be TRBD1 (6 bases). Trimming pared 3 bases from V and 1 base from J, leaving 12 bases between. CDR3 length equals 15 residues. CDR1 is MNHNS, CDR2 SASEGT, per germline. The CDR3: CASSDGGRKNTEAFF. The CDR3 DNA is TGTGCCAGCAGTGATGGGGGGCGGAAGAACACTGAAGCTTTCTTT.

The chain joins TRBV2 to TRBJ2-1; D may be TRBD2 (5 bases). CDR3 length: 14 residues. Germline V gives CDR1 SNHLY, CDR2 FYNNEI. V lost 6 bases to trimming and J lost 4 bases, with 13 bases between them. The CDR3 region is CASRDRTGYNEQFF. DNA for the CDR3: TGTGCCAGCAGGGACCGGACTGGATACAATGAGCAGTTCTTC.

This clone was seen more than once but under ten times. The rearrangement uses TRBV6-6 and TRBJ1-6, with D unresolved. Germline CDR1 and CDR2: MNHNY and SVGAGI (reference sequence). The CDR3 totals 14 residues. Trimming shortened V by 6 bases and J by 9 bases, and 15 bases separated the two germline ends. The CDR3 DNA reads TGTGCCAGCAGGAGCGGGCAGAAAATTTCACCCCTCCACTTT. Encoded protein: CASRSGQKISPLHF.

The chain has TRBV18 and TRBJ2-1; D possibly corresponds to TRBD2 (6 bases). This CDR3 region has 15 residues. V was clipped by 1 base and J by 3 bases, with 10 bases between them. The germline V gene encodes CDR1 KGHSH and CDR2 LQKENI. CDR3: CASSPLREFYNEQFF. Here the CDR3 DNA reads TGTGCCAGCTCACCACTTCGGGAGTTCTACAATGAGCAGTTCTTC.

The chain is built from TRBV5-6 and TRBJ1-4, with D perhaps TRBD1 (5 bases). In germline, CDR1 is SGHDT, CDR2 YYEEEE. V lost 1 base to trimming and J lost 0 bases, with 13 bases between them. The CDR3 is 17 amino acids. For the CDR3, the DNA is TGTGCCAGCAGCTTGAGGCAGGGTCATGCAACTAATGAAAAACTGTTTTTT. Translated: CASSLRQGHATNEKLFF.

The chain has TRBV19 and TRBJ1-1; D remains unclear. CDR1 LNHDA and CDR2 SQIVND come from the germline V gene (reference sequence). V dropped 5 bases and J dropped 0 bases, with 7 bases sitting between them. This CDR3 region has 13 residues. The CDR3 loop is CASSVQMNTEAFF. CDR3 DNA sequence: TGTGCCAGTAGTGTTCAAATGAACACTGAAGCTTTCTTT.

The chain employs TRBV19 and TRBJ2-1; possible D gene TRBD2, 5 bases. The V and J ends lost 10 bases and 1 base respectively, with 17 bases between them. The germline CDR1 and CDR2 sequences are LNHDA and SQIVND (reference sequence). CDR3 length equals 15 residues. The CDR3 reads CATATTGFSYNEQFF. CDR3 coding DNA: TGTGCCACCGCGACAACGGGATTTTCCTACAATGAGCAGTTCTTC.

V and J are TRBV6-5 and TRBJ2-1; D is perhaps TRBD2 (6 bases). V lost 7 bases and J lost 6, with 10 bases in between. The CDR3 totals 12 residues. Germline CDR1 and CDR2: MNHEY and SVGAGI. In DNA, the CDR3 is TGTGCCAGCATGGGAGGCACCAATGAGCAGTTCTTC. Residues: CASMGGTNEQFF.

The rearrangement links TRBV7-9 to TRBJ1-1, with TRBD1 identical over 7 bases. V trimming: 5 bases; J trimming: 1 base; junction bases outside the gene matches: 7. There are 15 residues in the CDR3. CDR1 and CDR2 from the germline V gene are SEHNR and FQNEAQ (reference sequence). CDR3 in amino acids: CASSPNRDRNTEAFF. The CDR3 DNA sequence: TGTGCCAGCAGCCCTAACCGGGACAGGAACACTGAAGCTTTCTTT.

In its sample, this clone was seen once. V gene TRBV9 combines with J gene TRBJ2-3; 7 nucleotides align to TRBD1. J gave up 3 bases and V 1 base, and 5 bases lay outside the gene matches. The CDR3 runs 15 residues. Germline V CDR1 and CDR2: SGDLS, YYNGEE. CDR3 loop: CASSVSRGKTDTQYF. The CDR3 region has the DNA TGTGCCAGCAGCGTAAGCAGGGGGAAAACAGATACGCAGTATTTT.

Regarding this clone: Within the sample, other DNA sequences also encode this same CDR3. The rearrangement links TRBV19 to TRBJ1-5; D may be TRBD1 (5 bases). Germline V gives CDR1 LNHDA, CDR2 SQIVND (reference sequence). This CDR3 has 14 amino acids. Trimming shortened V by 2 bases and J by 7 bases, and 12 bases separated the two germline ends. The CDR3 bases are TGTGCCAGTAGTATAAGGGGTGAAGGGCAGCCCCAGCATTTT. Translation gives CASSIRGEGQPQHF.

This clone turned up a few times. The V gene is TRBV6-5, the J gene TRBJ2-7; D is possibly TRBD1 or TRBD2 (5 bases each). The V and J ends lost 6 bases and 5 bases respectively, with 14 bases between them. The CDR3 loop spans 13 amino acids. Germline V gene data show CDR1 as MNHEY and CDR2 as SVGAGI. CDR3 protein: CASSRDPADEQYF. In DNA, the CDR3 is TGTGCCAGCAGCCGGGACCCAGCCGACGAGCAGTACTTC.

The chain is built from TRBV7-2 and TRBJ2-7; 10 positions agree with TRBD2. The CDR3 length is 16 residues. Germline trimming cut 1 base from V and 4 bases from J; bases unmatched to any gene: 7. Germline CDR1 SGHTA, CDR2 FQGNSA. The CDR3 reads CASSLVASGSTYEQYF. The DNA of the CDR3 is TGTGCCAGCAGCTTAGTAGCTAGCGGGAGTACTTACGAGCAGTACTTC.

This clone occurred once. The rearrangement uses TRBV23-1 and TRBJ2-1, with 7 nucleotides matching TRBD1. TRBV23-1 is identified as an open reading frame with a role that is uncertain. The CDR3 totals 14 residues. V lost 1 base to trimming and J lost 9 bases; unmatched junction nucleotides: 6. CDR3: CASSQLRGGPEQFF. The CDR3 bases are TGCGCCAGCAGTCAATTAAGAGGGGGCCCTGAGCAGTTCTTC.

In DNA, the CDR3 is TGCAGCGTTGAAGCAAGGGTATCGGATACGCAGTATTTT. Its protein product is CSVEARVSDTQYF. The V and J genes are TRBV29-1 and TRBJ2-3; D not certain. This CDR3 contains 13 residues. V was trimmed by 1 base and J by 6 bases, leaving 11 bases between them. Germline V gene data show CDR1 as SQVTM and CDR2 as ANQGSEA.

Here the CDR3 reads CSVGRGHRNTEAFF. The CDR3 nucleotides read TGCAGCGTTGGGAGGGGGCATAGAAACACTGAAGCTTTCTTT. This chain links TRBV29-1 with TRBJ1-1; 7 nucleotides line up with TRBD1. The CDR3 length is 14 residues. The germline CDR1 and CDR2 sequences are SQVTM and ANQGSEA. Trimming took 4 bases from V and 2 from J; bases not matched to a gene: 7.